The 22 T cell receptor beta chains given below trace back to one sample, sequenced in a study of T cells after yellow fever vaccination. MiXCR was run by TCRdb on the 5' RACE reads, yielding one entry per CDR3 protein. Among nearly 550,000 distinct CDR3 sequences, 15% to 20% were seen once, and the ten largest hold 13% to 15%. Sequences were derived from PBMCs, sampled 15 days after the yellow fever booster vaccination. Every receptor here comes from a man aged 30 to 39 who received the YFV17D yellow fever vaccine.

This clonotype was picked up a small number of times. V gene TRBV29-1 combines with J gene TRBJ2-7; D unclear. This CDR3 contains 18 residues. V was cut by 0 bases and J by 2 bases, with 23 bases left in between. Germline V gene lookup returns CDR1 SQVTM and CDR2 ANQGSEA. CDR3 sequence reads: CSVEEPEGGARAPYEQYF. CDR3 nucleotides: TGCAGCGTTGAAGAACCAGAAGGTGGCGCACGGGCTCCCTACGAGCAGTACTTC.

This clonotype has only a few counts. This chain connects TRBV6-1 to TRBJ2-5; D might be TRBD1 or TRBD2, each matching 5 bases. There are 14 residues in the CDR3. The V gene lost 8 bases and the J gene lost 2 bases, with 15 bases spanning the gap. Germline V gene sequence: CDR1 MNHNS, CDR2 SASEGT. The CDR3 nucleotides are TGTGCCAGCGGTGCTAGTGGGGGTCAAGAGACCCAGTACTTC. Translated, it gives CASGASGGQETQYF.

V and J are TRBV6-1 and TRBJ2-7, with 9 positions matching TRBD1. The CDR3 contains 16 residues. The J segment lost 5 bases and the V segment lost 6 bases, leaving 14 bases of the junction unmatched. Germline CDR1 and CDR2: MNHNS and SASEGT. CDR3 DNA: TGTGCCAGCAGGGAGCCACGGACAGGGGTAAACGACGAGCAGTACTTC. It encodes CASREPRTGVNDEQYF.

The V and J genes are TRBV6-1 and TRBJ2-7; 11 nucleotides align to TRBD2. This CDR3 region has 17 residues. After removal of 5 bases from V and 3 bases from J, the junction contained 12 bases not matched to a gene. CDR1 and CDR2 from the germline V gene are MNHNS and SASEGT. The CDR3: CASSTIAGGPLDYEQYF. CDR3 sequence (DNA): TGTGCCAGCAGTACCATAGCGGGAGGGCCCCTAGACTACGAGCAGTACTTC.

The genes are TRBV9 and TRBJ2-1, with D perhaps TRBD2 (6 bases). The V and J ends lost 4 bases and 0 bases respectively, with 20 bases between them. Germline CDR1 and CDR2: SGDLS and YYNGEE. CDR3 length equals 18 residues. This chain's CDR3 is CASSPSGGMTSSYNEQFF. The CDR3 nucleotides read TGTGCCAGCAGCCCTAGTGGGGGGATGACGAGCTCCTACAATGAGCAGTTCTTC.

There are a few counts of this clonotype. The chain has TRBV27 and TRBJ2-3; D might be TRBD1 (7 bases). Trimming removed 8 bases at V and 2 bases at J, with 14 bases between. The length of the CDR3 is 14 residues. Germline CDR1 and CDR2: MNHEY and SMNVEV (reference sequence). This chain's CDR3 is CASRQGLNTDTQYF. Here the CDR3 DNA reads TGTGCCAGCCGACAGGGACTTAACACAGATACGCAGTATTTT.

The rearrangement links TRBV24-1 to TRBJ2-5; TRBD2 matches at 7 bases. With V trimmed by 4 bases and J by 2 bases, 6 bases remained unmatched. CDR1 is KGHDR, CDR2 SFDVKD, per germline. The CDR3 has 15 residues. DNA of the CDR3: TGTGCCACCAGTGACCCCACTAGCGCTCAAGAGACCCAGTACTTC. As protein: CATSDPTSAQETQYF.

V gene TRBV27 combines with J gene TRBJ2-3; 7 bases map to TRBD2. J gave up 1 base and V 3 bases, and 4 bases lay outside the gene matches. Germline CDR1 MNHEY, CDR2 SMNVEV (reference sequence). This CDR3 comprises 15 residues. The CDR3 bases are TGTGCCAGCAGTTTCCGCACTAGCGGCACAGATACGCAGTATTTT. Translating it yields CASSFRTSGTDTQYF.

The chain uses TRBV29-1 and TRBJ2-7, with a weak D call TRBD1 (5 bases). The V end was cut by 5 bases, the J end by 3 bases, with 8 bases between. Germline lookup yields CDR1 SQVTM and CDR2 ANQGSEA. The CDR3 length is 11 residues. Here the CDR3 reads CSVTDSYEQYF. The CDR3 DNA reads TGCAGCGTTACCGACAGCTACGAGCAGTACTTC.

This clonotype was recorded many times. V usage is TRBV7-2 and J usage is TRBJ2-5; D gene unclear. Germline V gene sequence: CDR1 SGHTA, CDR2 FQGNSA. Trimming removed 0 bases at V and 5 bases at J, with 4 bases between. The CDR3 sequence is 12 residues long. The CDR3 protein is CASSLATETQYF. For the CDR3, the DNA is TGTGCCAGCAGCTTAGCCACGGAGACCCAGTACTTC.

This chain joins TRBV6-1 and TRBJ1-2; 10 nucleotides match TRBD1. Germline CDR1 is MNHNS and CDR2 is SASEGT. The junction had 6 bases not matched to a gene; V was cut back by 5 bases and J by 6 bases. The CDR3 extends over 14 amino acids. The CDR3 reads CASSRQGARDGYTF. The CDR3 nucleotides read TGTGCCAGCAGTCGACAGGGGGCGAGGGATGGCTACACCTTC.

The rearrangement uses TRBV5-1 and TRBJ2-3; no clear D. The CDR3 is 16 residues long. Germline CDR1 and CDR2: SGHRS and YFSETQ. Between the trimmed V and J ends, which lost 0 bases and 4 bases, there was a span of 15 bases. In DNA, the CDR3 is TGCGCCAGCAGCTTGGCCCCTGGCACAAGCGCAGATACGCAGTATTTT. Amino acid sequence: CASSLAPGTSADTQYF.

This clonotype was seen a handful of times. The chain joins TRBV14 to TRBJ1-6; no firm D call. V lost 6 bases, J lost 10 bases, and 13 bases lay in between. Germline loops: CDR1 SGHDN, CDR2 FVKESK. This CDR3 comprises 13 residues. The CDR3 bases are TGTGCCAGCAGAGGCCCCCCGGGGTCACCCCTCCACTTT. Protein: CASRGPPGSPLHF.

The J gene is TRBJ2-4, the V gene TRBV28; D unresolved. Germline V lookup: CDR1 MDHEN, CDR2 SYDVKM. This CDR3 region has 14 residues. V was clipped by 8 bases and J by 6 bases, with 17 bases between them. CDR3 in DNA: TGTGCCAGCGGGTTCGGGCAAGCTAGAAACATTCAGTACTTC. Translating gives CASGFGQARNIQYF.

This clonotype was recorded a few times. The V and J genes are TRBV27 and TRBJ1-1, with D perhaps TRBD1 (5 bases). Germline V gene sequence: CDR1 MNHEY, CDR2 SMNVEV (reference sequence). The V end was cut by 5 bases, the J end by 10 bases, with 17 bases between. The CDR3 extends over 13 amino acids. The chain's CDR3 is CASSTGPYGGAFF. The CDR3 DNA is TGTGCCAGCAGTACCGGACCATATGGGGGAGCTTTCTTT.

This clonotype occurred a few times. The chain recombines TRBV29-1 with TRBJ2-1; 14 nucleotides line up with TRBD2. V was clipped by 8 bases and J by 8 bases; unmatched bases: 8. The CDR3 length is 14 residues. The germline V gene has CDR1 SQVTM and CDR2 ANQGSEA. CDR3 loop: CSLRLAGGSYEQFF. The CDR3 DNA sequence: TGCAGCCTCAGACTAGCGGGAGGGTCATATGAGCAGTTCTTC.

The sample holds a few counts of this clonotype. For the CDR3, the DNA is TGCAGTGCAGAGAACGCAGCCAGCACAGATACGCAGTATTTT. It specifies CSAENAASTDTQYF. The chain carries TRBV20-1 and TRBJ2-3, with D unresolved. The V gene's germline CDR1 is DFQATT and CDR2 SNEGSKA (reference sequence). This CDR3 has 14 residues. Trimming cost V 6 bases and J 0 bases, with 13 bases left between them.

This clonotype has a handful of counts. At one end, the junction sequence differs from germline, possibly due to a read error. The chain combines TRBV24-1 with TRBJ2-7, with 8 bases that match TRBD1. Looked up from germline, CDR1 is KGHDR and CDR2 is SFDVKD. The CDR3 spans 13 residues. The CDR3 DNA reads as TGTGCCACCAGTGATTTCACCGGGACAGGCGTCGTTTTC. Translation: CATSDFTGTGVVF.

The chain uses TRBV28 and TRBJ1-5, with D perhaps matching TRBD1 (5 bases). V gave up 3 bases and J gave up 0 bases, with 9 bases separating them. The CDR3 consists of 15 residues. Germline lookup yields CDR1 MDHEN and CDR2 SYDVKM. The CDR3 bases are TGTGCCAGCAGTTTCAGGGCAGATAGCAATCAGCCCCAGCATTTT. As protein: CASSFRADSNQPQHF.

This clonotype has only a few counts. The chain combines TRBV6-1 with TRBJ1-5; weak D call: TRBD1 (6 bases). The CDR3 is 14 amino acids. Germline V gives CDR1 MNHNS, CDR2 SASEGT. Trimming pared 0 bases from V and 9 bases from J, leaving 12 bases between. The CDR3 sequence is CASSEALGARPQHF. For the CDR3, the DNA is TGTGCCAGCAGTGAAGCGTTGGGGGCCCGGCCCCAGCATTTT.

The CDR3 bases are TGCGCCAGCAGCCAAGGTAGCGGGAGATCATACGAGCAGTACTTC. It yields the protein CASSQGSGRSYEQYF. The rearrangement joins TRBV4-1 to TRBJ2-7; 9 bases fit TRBD2. Germline lookup yields CDR1 MGHRA and CDR2 YSYEKL. V dropped 1 base and J dropped 4; count of bases not matched to a gene: 5. The CDR3 length is 15 residues.

The rearrangement uses TRBV6-2 or TRBV6-3 and TRBJ2-2; D is unresolved. Germline V gene sequence: CDR1 MNHEY, CDR2 SVGEGT. This CDR3 has 16 residues. Trimming removed 10 bases from V and 7 bases from J, with 25 bases in between. The DNA for the CDR3 is TGTGCCACCCAAGGTCGAGCTCCCTTCTTAAGCGGGGAGCTGTTTTTT. Amino acids: CATQGRAPFLSGELFF.